This is a list of T cell receptor beta chains from one sample in a study of T cell responses to AZD1222 COVID-19 vaccine. The protocol was immunoSEQ multiplex PCR, while the TCRdb copy is restricted to in-frame clones and leaves out a portion. This table holds about 120,000 clones, 80% to 90% found once. Specimen: peripheral blood, collected 28 days after the second AZD1222 dose. The origin of the receptors is an adult who received the AZD1222 COVID-19 vaccine. The CDR3 runs from the conserved cysteine through the conserved F or W. D genes are given only for firm matches. Part of the rows lack a size; the others show once, few, many or a class for expanded clones.

clone size,V gene,D gene,J gene,CDR3 protein,CDR3 DNA
NA,TRBV18,NA,TRBJ2-2,CASSPPGQATGELFF,TGTGCCAGCTCACCACCAGGCCAGGCCACCGGGGAGCTGTTTTTT
NA,TRBV11-3,NA,TRBJ2-2,CASSLRESTGELFF,TGTGCCAGCAGCTTACGAGAGAGCACCGGGGAGCTGTTTTTT
NA,TRBV12-3/TRBV12-4,TRBD1,TRBJ1-2,CASSPRQGNGYTF,TGTGCCAGCAGTCCCAGACAGGGGAATGGCTACACCTTC
NA,TRBV6-5,NA,TRBJ2-7,CASRAQGTGSYEQYF,TGTGCCAGCAGGGCCCAAGGAACGGGGTCCTACGAGCAGTACTTC
NA,TRBV6-1,TRBD1,TRBJ1-1,CASSGGQGMESTEAFF,TGTGCCAGCAGTGGTGGACAGGGGATGGAGAGCACTGAAGCTTTCTTT
NA,TRBV30,TRBD1,TRBJ2-7,CAWSAGGEQYF,TGTGCCTGGAGTGCAGGGGGCGAGCAGTACTTC
NA,TRBV28,NA,TRBJ2-1,CASSPTRSSYNEQFF,TGTGCCAGCAGTCCCACACGGAGCTCCTACAATGAGCAGTTCTTC
NA,TRBV27,TRBD1,TRBJ2-7,CASSLSVQGVHEQYF,TGTGCCAGCAGTTTATCGGTACAGGGGGTCCACGAGCAGTACTTC
NA,TRBV28,TRBD1,TRBJ1-3,CASSFTGAGNTIYF,TGTGCCAGCAGTTTCACAGGGGCTGGAAACACCATATATTTT
NA,TRBV27,TRBD2,TRBJ2-3,CASREGRLAGRVDTQYF,TGTGCCAGCAGGGAGGGTCGACTAGCGGGGAGAGTGGATACGCAGTATTTT
once,TRBV2,NA,TRBJ2-3,CASSEENTDTQYF,TGTGCCAGCAGTGAGGAAAACACAGATACGCAGTATTTT
NA,TRBV2,NA,TRBJ2-7,CASKKGTSLRDEQYF,TGTGCCAGCAAAAAAGGTACCTCCTTACGGGACGAGCAGTACTTC